This TCR beta chain appears in the sequencing data of a study of identical twins. Study-wide results and caveats: Models underestimated how often monozygotic twins shared out-of-frame TCR alpha. Researchers reported weaker excess twin sharing in beta out-of-frame sequences.

Germline CDR1 and CDR2: MNHEY and SMNVEV (reference sequence). CDR3 length: 13 amino acids. Trimming left V 0 bases short and J 5 bases short, with 8 bases between. Template switching, a step in the protocol, added a universal primer site, and cDNA carried unique molecular identifiers. TCRdb independently ran MiXCR on the 5' RACE reads; one entry per CDR3 protein. The data contain around 670,000 distinct CDR3 sequences, 5.5% to 7.5% of them singletons. Details on this clonotype: Antigen specificity is unknown.

This receptor was identified in a man younger than 35 in good health. Sequences were obtained from naive T cells sorted from blood. The rearrangement links TRBV27 to TRBJ2-7, with D maybe TRBD2 (5 bases). The CDR3 here is CASSLSSTNEQYF. Here the CDR3 DNA reads TGTGCCAGCAGTTTATCGTCGACTAACGAGCAGTACTTC.